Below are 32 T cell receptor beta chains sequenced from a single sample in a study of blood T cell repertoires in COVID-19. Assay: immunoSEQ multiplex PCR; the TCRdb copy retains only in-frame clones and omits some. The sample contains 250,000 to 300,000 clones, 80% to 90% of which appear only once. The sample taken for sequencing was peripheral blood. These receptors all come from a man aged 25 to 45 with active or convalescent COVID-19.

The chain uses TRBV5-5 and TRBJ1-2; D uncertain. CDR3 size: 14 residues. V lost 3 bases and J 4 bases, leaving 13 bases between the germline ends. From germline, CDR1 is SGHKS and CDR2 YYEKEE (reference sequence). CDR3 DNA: TGTGCCAGCAGCTATCGAGACTCCCTCTATGGCTACACCTTC. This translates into CASSYRDSLYGYTF.

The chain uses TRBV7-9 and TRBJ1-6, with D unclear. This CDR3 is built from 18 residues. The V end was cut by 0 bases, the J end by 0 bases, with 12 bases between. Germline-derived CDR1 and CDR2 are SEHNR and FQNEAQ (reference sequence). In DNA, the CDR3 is TGTGCCAGCAGCTTAGCGCCCATCCGGAGCTCCTATAATTCACCCCTCCACTTT. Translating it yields CASSLAPIRSSYNSPLHF.

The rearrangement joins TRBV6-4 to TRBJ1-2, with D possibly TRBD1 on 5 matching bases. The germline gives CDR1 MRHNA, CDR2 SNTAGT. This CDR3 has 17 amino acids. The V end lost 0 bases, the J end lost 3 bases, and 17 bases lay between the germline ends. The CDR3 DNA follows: TGTGCCAGCAGTGACTCAATCGGGCAGGGCCATTACTATGGCTACACCTTC. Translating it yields CASSDSIGQGHYYGYTF.

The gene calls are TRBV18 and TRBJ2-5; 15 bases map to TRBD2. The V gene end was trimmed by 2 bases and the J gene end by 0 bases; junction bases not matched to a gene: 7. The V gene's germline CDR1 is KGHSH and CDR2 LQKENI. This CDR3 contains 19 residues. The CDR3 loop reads CASSPDGTSGGLYQETQYF. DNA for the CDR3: TGTGCCAGCTCACCAGACGGGACTAGCGGGGGGCTGTACCAAGAGACCCAGTACTTC.

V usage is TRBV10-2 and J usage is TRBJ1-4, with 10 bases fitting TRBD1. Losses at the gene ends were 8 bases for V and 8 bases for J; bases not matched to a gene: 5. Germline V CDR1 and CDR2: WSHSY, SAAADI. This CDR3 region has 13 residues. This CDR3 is CASSGTGVEKLFF. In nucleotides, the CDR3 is TGCGCCAGCTCTGGGACAGGGGTGGAAAAACTGTTTTTT.

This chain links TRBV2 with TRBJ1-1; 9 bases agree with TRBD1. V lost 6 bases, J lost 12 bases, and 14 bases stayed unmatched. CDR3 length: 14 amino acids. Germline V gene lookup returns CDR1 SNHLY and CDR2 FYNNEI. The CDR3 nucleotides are TGTGCCAGCAGAGCCACAGGGGGCGCGGGGTTAACTTTCTTT. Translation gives CASRATGGAGLTFF.

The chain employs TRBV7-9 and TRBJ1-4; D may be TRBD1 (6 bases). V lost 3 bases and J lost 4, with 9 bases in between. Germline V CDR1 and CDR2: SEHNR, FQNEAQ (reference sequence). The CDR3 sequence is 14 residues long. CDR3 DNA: TGTGCCAGCAGCTTGGGACACCGTAATGAAAAACTGTTTTTT. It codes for CASSLGHRNEKLFF.

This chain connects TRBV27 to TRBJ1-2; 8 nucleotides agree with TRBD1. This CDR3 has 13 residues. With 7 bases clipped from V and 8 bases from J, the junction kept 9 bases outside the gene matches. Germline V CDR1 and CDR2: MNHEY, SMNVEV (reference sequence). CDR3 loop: CASKSGTGKGYTF. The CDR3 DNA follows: TGTGCCAGCAAATCGGGGACAGGTAAAGGCTACACCTTC.

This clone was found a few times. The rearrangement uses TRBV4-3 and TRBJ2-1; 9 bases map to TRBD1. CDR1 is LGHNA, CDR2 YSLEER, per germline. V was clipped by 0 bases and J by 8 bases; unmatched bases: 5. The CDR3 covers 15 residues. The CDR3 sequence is CASSQDRGQGYEQFF. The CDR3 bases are TGCGCCAGCAGCCAAGATAGGGGACAGGGCTATGAGCAGTTCTTC.

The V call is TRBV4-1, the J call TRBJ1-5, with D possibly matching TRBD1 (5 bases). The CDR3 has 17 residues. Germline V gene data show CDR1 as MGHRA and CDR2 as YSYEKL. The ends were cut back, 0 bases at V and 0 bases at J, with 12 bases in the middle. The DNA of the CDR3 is TGCGCCAGCAGCCAAGAGGAACAGGATTATAGCAATCAGCCCCAGCATTTT. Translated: CASSQEEQDYSNQPQHF.

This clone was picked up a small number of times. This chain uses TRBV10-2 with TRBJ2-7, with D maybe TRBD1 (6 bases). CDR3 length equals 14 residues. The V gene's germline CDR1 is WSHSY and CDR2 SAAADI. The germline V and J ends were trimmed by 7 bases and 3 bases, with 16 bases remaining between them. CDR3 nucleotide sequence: TGCGCCAGCACGGGGCCTGGGGGCGGCTACGAGCAGTACTTC. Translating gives CASTGPGGGYEQYF.

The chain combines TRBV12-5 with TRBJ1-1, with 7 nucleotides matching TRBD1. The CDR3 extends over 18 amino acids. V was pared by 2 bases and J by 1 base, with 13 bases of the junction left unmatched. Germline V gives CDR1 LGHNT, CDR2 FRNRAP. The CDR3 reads CASGLPDLRQGPNTEAFF. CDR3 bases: TGTGCTAGTGGTTTGCCCGATTTAAGACAGGGCCCGAACACTGAAGCTTTCTTT.

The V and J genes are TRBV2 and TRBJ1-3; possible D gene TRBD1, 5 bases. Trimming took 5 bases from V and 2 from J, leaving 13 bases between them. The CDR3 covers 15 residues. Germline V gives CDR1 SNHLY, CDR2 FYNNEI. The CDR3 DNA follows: TGTGCCAGCAGTCCAGACGCGGGGGCTGGAAACACCATATATTTT. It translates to CASSPDAGAGNTIYF.

The CDR3 DNA follows: TGTGCCATCTGGGCGGGAATGGACACTGAAGCTTTCTTT. It specifies CAIWAGMDTEAFF. The chain links TRBV10-3 to TRBJ1-1; D gene unclear. With 8 bases removed from V and 3 bases from J, the gap between germline ends came to 13 bases. Germline V gene lookup returns CDR1 ENHRY and CDR2 SYGVKD. The length of the CDR3 is 13 residues.

The CDR3 sequence: CASSQDRGHSLNYGYTF. The CDR3 bases are TGCGCCAGCAGCCAAGACAGGGGACACTCACTTAACTATGGCTACACCTTC. The chain employs TRBV4-1 and TRBJ1-2; TRBD1 is a possible D gene (6 bases). This CDR3 region has 17 residues. The ends were cut back, 0 bases at V and 1 base at J, with 15 bases in the middle. Per germline, CDR1 MGHRA and CDR2 YSYEKL.

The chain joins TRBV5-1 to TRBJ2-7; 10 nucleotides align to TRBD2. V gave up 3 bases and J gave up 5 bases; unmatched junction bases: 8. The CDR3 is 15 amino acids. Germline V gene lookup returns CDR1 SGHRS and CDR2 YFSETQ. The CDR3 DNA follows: TGCGCCAGCAGCTCCGGAGCGGGGGGGCAGGACGAGCAGTACTTC. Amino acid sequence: CASSSGAGGQDEQYF.

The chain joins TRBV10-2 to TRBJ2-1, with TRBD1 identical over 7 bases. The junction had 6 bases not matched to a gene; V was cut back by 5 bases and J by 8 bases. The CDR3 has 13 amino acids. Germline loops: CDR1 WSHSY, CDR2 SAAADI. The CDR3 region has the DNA TGCGCCAGCAGTAAACAAACAGGGGATGAGCAGTTCTTC. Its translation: CASSKQTGDEQFF.

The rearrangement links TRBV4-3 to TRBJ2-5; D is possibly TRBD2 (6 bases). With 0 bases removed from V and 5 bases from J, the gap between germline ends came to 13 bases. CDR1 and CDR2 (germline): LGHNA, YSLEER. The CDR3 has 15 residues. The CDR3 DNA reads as TGCGCCAGCAGCCAAGATTGGCGGGGTGGGGAGACCCAGTACTTC. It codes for CASSQDWRGGETQYF.

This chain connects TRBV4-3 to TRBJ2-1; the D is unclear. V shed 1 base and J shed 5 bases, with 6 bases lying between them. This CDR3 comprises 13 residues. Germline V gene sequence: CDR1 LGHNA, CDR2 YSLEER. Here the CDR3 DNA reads TGCGCCAGCAGCCAAGTCCCTAACAATGAGCAGTTCTTC. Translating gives CASSQVPNNEQFF.

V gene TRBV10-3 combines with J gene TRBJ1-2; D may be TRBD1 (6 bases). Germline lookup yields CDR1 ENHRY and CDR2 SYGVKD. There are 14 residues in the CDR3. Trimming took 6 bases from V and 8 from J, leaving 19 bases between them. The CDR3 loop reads CAISEEQGIEGYTF. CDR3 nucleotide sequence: TGTGCCATCAGCGAAGAACAGGGAATAGAAGGCTACACCTTC.

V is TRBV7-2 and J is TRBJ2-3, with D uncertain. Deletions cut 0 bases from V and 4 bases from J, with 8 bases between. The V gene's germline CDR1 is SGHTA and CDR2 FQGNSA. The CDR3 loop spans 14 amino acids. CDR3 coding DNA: TGTGCCAGCAGCTTAGCGTCTGGCCCAGATACGCAGTATTTT. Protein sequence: CASSLASGPDTQYF.

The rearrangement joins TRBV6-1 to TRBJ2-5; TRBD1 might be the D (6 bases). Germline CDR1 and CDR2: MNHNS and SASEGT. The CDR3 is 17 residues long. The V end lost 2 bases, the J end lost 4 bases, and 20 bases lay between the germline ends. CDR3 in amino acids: CASSEYRERVRRETQYF. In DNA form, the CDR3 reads TGTGCCAGCAGTGAATACAGGGAAAGGGTTCGGCGAGAGACCCAGTACTTC.

The CDR3 bases are TGTGCCAGCAGCTTGGACTTTTCCGGGACAGGGCACTCCTACGAGCAGTACTTC. Protein sequence: CASSLDFSGTGHSYEQYF. The chain uses TRBV5-5 and TRBJ2-7, with 9 positions matching TRBD1. Trimming cost V 0 bases and J 0 bases; bases outside gene matches: 10. This CDR3 contains 18 residues. Germline CDR1 reads SGHKS; CDR2 reads YYEKEE (reference sequence).

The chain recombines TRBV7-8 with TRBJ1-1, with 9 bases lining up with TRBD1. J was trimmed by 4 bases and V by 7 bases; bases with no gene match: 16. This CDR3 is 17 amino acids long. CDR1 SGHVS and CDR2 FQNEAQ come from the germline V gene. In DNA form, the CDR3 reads TGTGCCAGCACCCCCAGGCCCGTACAGGGGGCATTCACTGAAGCTTTCTTT. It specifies CASTPRPVQGAFTEAFF.

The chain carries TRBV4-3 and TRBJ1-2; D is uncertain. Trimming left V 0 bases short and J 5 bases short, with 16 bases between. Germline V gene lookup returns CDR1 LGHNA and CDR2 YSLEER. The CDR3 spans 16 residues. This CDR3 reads CASSQDLEGLVYGYTF. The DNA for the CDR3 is TGCGCCAGCAGCCAAGATCTTGAAGGACTAGTTTATGGCTACACCTTC.

DNA of the CDR3: TGTGCCAGCAGCACCATCGGCGGGGGGTCTGGCACAGATACGCAGTATTTT. It codes for CASSTIGGGSGTDTQYF. The chain recombines TRBV3-1 (or the pseudogene TRBV3-2) with TRBJ2-3; TRBD2 matches at 8 bases. The V gene's germline CDR1 is LGHDT and CDR2 YNNKEL (reference sequence). There are 17 residues in the CDR3. V was clipped by 5 bases and J by 1 base; unmatched bases: 11.

The CDR3 loop reads CASSPGTGDTGELFF. CDR3 nucleotide sequence: TGTGCCAGCAGCCCTGGGACAGGGGACACCGGGGAGCTGTTTTTT. This chain joins TRBV7-9 and TRBJ2-2, with 10 bases matching TRBD1. V shed 5 bases, J shed 3 bases, and the junction held 3 bases outside the gene matches. CDR1 is SEHNR and CDR2 is FQNEAQ in the germline V gene (reference sequence). This CDR3 has 15 amino acids.

The CDR3: CSVEAVTSGGVLHEQYF. CDR3 in DNA: TGCAGCGTTGAAGCTGTGACTAGCGGGGGGGTGCTCCACGAGCAGTACTTC. The chain links TRBV29-1 to TRBJ2-7; 14 bases map to TRBD2. The trim removed 1 base at V and 5 bases at J, leaving 10 bases unmatched. This CDR3 comprises 17 residues. CDR1 and CDR2 from the germline V gene are SQVTM and ANQGSEA.

CDR3: CASSQWGGNTGELFF. The CDR3 DNA sequence: TGCGCCAGCAGCCAATGGGGGGGGAACACCGGGGAGCTGTTTTTT. This chain connects TRBV4-1 to TRBJ2-2, with TRBD2 identical over 7 bases. Per the germline V gene, CDR1 is MGHRA and CDR2 is YSYEKL. The CDR3 totals 15 residues. Losses at the gene ends were 2 bases for V and 1 base for J; bases not matched to a gene: 1.

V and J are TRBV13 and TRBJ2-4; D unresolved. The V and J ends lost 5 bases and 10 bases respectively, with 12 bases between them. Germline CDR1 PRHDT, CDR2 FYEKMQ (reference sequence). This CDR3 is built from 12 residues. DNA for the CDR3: TGTGCCAGCAGCCCGCTAGATCGGATTCAGTACTTC. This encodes CASSPLDRIQYF.

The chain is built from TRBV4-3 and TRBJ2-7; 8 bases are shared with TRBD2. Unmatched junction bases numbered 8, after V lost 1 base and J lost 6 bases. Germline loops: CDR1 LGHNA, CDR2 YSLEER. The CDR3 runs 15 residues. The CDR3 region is CASSQGVGGVSEQYF. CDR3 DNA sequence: TGCGCCAGCAGCCAAGGGGTCGGGGGGGTCTCCGAGCAGTACTTC.

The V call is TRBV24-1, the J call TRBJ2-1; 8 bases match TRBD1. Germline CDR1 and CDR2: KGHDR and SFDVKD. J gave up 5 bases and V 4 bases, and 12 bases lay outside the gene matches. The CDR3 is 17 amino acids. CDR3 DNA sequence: TGTGCCACCAGTGACCCAAGGACAGGGCAAAACCACAATGAGCAGTTCTTC. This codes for CATSDPRTGQNHNEQFF.